A single sample gave rise to the 32 T cell receptor beta chains below, sequenced in a study of T cells after yellow fever vaccination. Via MiXCR, TCRdb re-called the 5' RACE reads, giving one row per CDR3 protein. Found here are a few hundred thousand distinct CDR3 sequences, 6.9% of them singletons; the top ten hold roughly 0.86%. The starting material was CD4+ T cells sorted from PBMCs, obtained 15 days after the yellow fever booster vaccination. Source of these receptors: a man under 40 who received the YFV17D yellow fever vaccine.

The gene calls are TRBV5-1 and TRBJ2-7; 9 nucleotides align to TRBD2. The CDR3 is 19 residues long. V shed 3 bases, J shed 6 bases, and the junction held 22 bases outside the gene matches. The germline V gene has CDR1 SGHRS and CDR2 YFSETQ. As DNA, the CDR3 is TGCGCCAGCAGCTCCCGACTAGCGGAAGGCTCAGTCGAAGCGAGCGAGCAGTACTTC. It codes for CASSSRLAEGSVEASEQYF.

The chain is built from TRBV4-3 and TRBJ1-3; possibly TRBD1 for D (6 bases). Germline lookup yields CDR1 LGHNA and CDR2 YSLEER. Trimming stripped 0 bases from V and 4 bases from J, with 10 bases between. The CDR3 has 15 amino acids. Here the CDR3 DNA reads TGCGCCAGCAGCCAAGATAGGGGGAGCGGAAACACCATATATTTT. Translating gives CASSQDRGSGNTIYF.

The genes are TRBV6-2 or TRBV6-3 and TRBJ2-2, with TRBD1 identical over 7 bases. Germline assignment: CDR1 MNHEY and CDR2 SVGEGT. The CDR3 loop spans 16 amino acids. The J segment lost 6 bases and the V segment lost 6 bases, leaving 13 bases of the junction unmatched. The CDR3 DNA reads as TGTGCCAGCAGGAGACTACCAGGGGGACCGGCCGGGGAGCTGTTTTTT. Translated, it gives CASRRLPGGPAGELFF.

At least ten counts were recorded for this clonotype. This chain joins TRBV4-3 and TRBJ2-7; 7 nucleotides align to TRBD1. With V trimmed by 2 bases and J by 5 bases, 6 bases remained unmatched. Germline V gene sequence: CDR1 LGHNA, CDR2 YSLEER. This CDR3 has 14 amino acids. The CDR3 spells CASSQYDRDHEQYF. CDR3 DNA sequence: TGCGCCAGCAGCCAATATGACAGGGACCACGAGCAGTACTTC.

In this sample, this clonotype turned up a few times. The J gene is TRBJ1-1, the V gene TRBV7-9, with 7 bases lining up with TRBD1. V lost 7 bases and J lost 1; bases outside the gene matches: 12. Per germline, CDR1 SEHNR and CDR2 FQNEAQ (reference sequence). This CDR3 comprises 16 residues. CDR3 loop: CASKIGRGVRNTEAFF. CDR3 DNA: TGTGCCAGCAAAATAGGCAGGGGGGTAAGGAACACTGAAGCTTTCTTT.

The chain is built from TRBV28 and TRBJ2-7, with 11 nucleotides matching TRBD1. This CDR3 spans 15 amino acids. Germline lookup yields CDR1 MDHEN and CDR2 SYDVKM. With V trimmed by 5 bases and J by 4 bases, 7 bases remained unmatched. CDR3 region: CASSQDRGLRYEQYF. The CDR3 DNA follows: TGTGCCAGCAGTCAGGACAGGGGGCTACGGTACGAGCAGTACTTC. Full variable domain (rest looked up from reference TRBV28 and TRBJ2-7): DVKVTQSSRYLVKRTGEKVFLECVQDMDHENMFWYRQDPGLGLRLIYFSYDVKMKEKGDIPEGYSVSREKKERFSLILESASTNQTSMYLCASSQDRGLRYEQYFGPGTRLTVT.

This clonotype was detected ten times or more. The genes are TRBV16 and TRBJ1-2; D is unclear. Germline V lookup: CDR1 KGHSY, CDR2 FQNENV. The CDR3 consists of 14 residues. Deletions cut 2 bases from V and 1 base from J, with 8 bases between. The CDR3, as DNA: TGTGCCAGCAGCCAAGTAGGGAATAACTATGGCTACACCTTC. Translating gives CASSQVGNNYGYTF.

The rearrangement links TRBV19 to TRBJ2-5; 9 bases are shared with TRBD2. This CDR3 spans 16 amino acids. The germline gives CDR1 LNHDA, CDR2 SQIVND (reference sequence). Trimming took 2 bases from V and 5 from J; bases not matched to a gene: 9. The DNA for the CDR3 is TGTGCCAGTAGTATAACGGCGGGAGGGCCATTGGAGACCCAGTACTTC. Translating it yields CASSITAGGPLETQYF.

This chain uses TRBV15 with TRBJ2-7; 9 bases match TRBD2. The CDR3 totals 14 residues. Unmatched junction bases numbered 3, after V lost 0 bases and J lost 6 bases. Looked up from germline, CDR1 is LNHNV and CDR2 is YYDKDF (reference sequence). CDR3 sequence: CATSRDSGSSEQYF. For the CDR3, the DNA is TGTGCCACCAGCAGAGATAGCGGGAGTAGCGAGCAGTACTTC.

The rearrangement links TRBV9 to TRBJ2-7, with 7 bases matching TRBD2. The CDR3 contains 13 residues. Germline trimming cut 3 bases from V and 4 bases from J; bases unmatched to any gene: 4. Germline V gives CDR1 SGDLS, CDR2 YYNGEE. The CDR3 protein is CASSDLSGYEQYF. CDR3 DNA sequence: TGTGCCAGCAGCGATCTTAGCGGGTACGAGCAGTACTTC.

At least ten counts were recorded for this clonotype. The J gene is TRBJ2-2, the V gene TRBV6-5; a weak D match, TRBD1 (7 bases). Germline V gene sequence: CDR1 MNHEY, CDR2 SVGAGI. V lost 5 bases and J lost 1, with 17 bases in between. CDR3 size: 17 residues. The CDR3 DNA sequence: TGTGCCAGCAGTCCAGGGGGAGGCCGAAGGAACACCGGGGAGCTGTTTTTT. Residues: CASSPGGGRRNTGELFF.

Only a few counts were recorded for this clonotype. The genes are TRBV19 and TRBJ2-7; D might be TRBD2 (6 bases). Trimming pared 1 base from V and 4 bases from J, leaving 14 bases between. The CDR3 covers 15 residues. Germline V gives CDR1 LNHDA, CDR2 SQIVND (reference sequence). CDR3 DNA sequence: TGTGCCAGTAGTATAGTTGGGACTGGAGAATACGAGCAGTACTTC. Amino acid sequence: CASSIVGTGEYEQYF. The complete variable domain, with remaining parts taken from reference TRBV19 and TRBJ2-7, reads DGGITQSPKYLFRKEGQNVTLSCEQNLNHDAMYWYRQDPGQGLRLIYYSQIVNDFQKGDIAEGYSVSREKKESFPLTVTSAQKNPTAFYLCASSIVGTGEYEQYFGPGTRLTVT.

The chain carries TRBV7-8 and TRBJ2-2; perhaps TRBD2 as D (6 bases). Trimming removed 1 base at V and 4 bases at J, with 13 bases between. Germline CDR1 reads SGHVS; CDR2 reads FQNEAQ. This CDR3 is 16 amino acids long. CDR3 nucleotide sequence: TGTGCCAGCAGCTTAGGCGGGGTGGGACTCACCGGGGAGCTGTTTTTT. Its translation is CASSLGGVGLTGELFF.

This clonotype was counted at least ten times. This chain connects TRBV20-1 to TRBJ2-7; D gene ambiguous. CDR3 length: 12 amino acids. V lost 5 bases and J 4 bases, leaving 12 bases between the germline ends. Per the germline V gene, CDR1 is DFQATT and CDR2 is SNEGSKA (reference sequence). Here the CDR3 reads CSAGWSSYEQYF. CDR3 in DNA: TGCAGTGCTGGTTGGAGTTCTTACGAGCAGTACTTC.

In its sample, this clonotype was seen many times. The rearrangement links TRBV7-3 to TRBJ2-3; D is unresolved. The V end was cut by 3 bases, the J end by 7 bases, with 8 bases between. The length of the CDR3 is 12 residues. CDR1 is SGHTA and CDR2 is FQGTGA in the germline V gene. Here the CDR3 reads CASSFRTNTQYF. Written as DNA, the CDR3 is TGTGCCAGCAGCTTCCGGACGAATACGCAGTATTTT.

V is TRBV15 and J is TRBJ2-7; D is possibly TRBD2 (5 bases). In germline, CDR1 is LNHNV, CDR2 YYDKDF (reference sequence). The CDR3 runs to 15 residues. V was clipped by 5 bases and J by 3 bases, with 17 bases between them. The CDR3 spells CATSLGHGERYEQYF. In nucleotides, the CDR3 is TGTGCCACCAGCCTCGGCCATGGGGAGCGCTACGAGCAGTACTTC.

This clonotype was seen repeatedly, ten times or more. The rearrangement joins TRBV11-3 to TRBJ2-2; D is possibly TRBD2 (5 bases). The CDR3 spans 15 residues. Trimming removed 1 base at V and 6 bases at J, with 12 bases between. Germline V lookup: CDR1 SGHNT, CDR2 YENEEA. DNA for the CDR3: TGTGCCAGCAGCTTAGGAGGGAGCTTAGCCGGGGAGCTGTTTTTT. Encoded protein: CASSLGGSLAGELFF.

The chain is built from TRBV5-1 and TRBJ1-3, with D possibly being TRBD1 (6 bases). Per the germline V gene, CDR1 is SGHRS and CDR2 is YFSETQ. Between the trimmed V and J ends, which lost 4 bases and 4 bases, there was a span of 15 bases. CDR3 length: 15 residues. CDR3 coding DNA: TGCGCCAGCAGCCCCGGGACACTCTCCGGAAACACCATATATTTT. This translates into CASSPGTLSGNTIYF.

This clonotype was recorded a few times. The chain recombines TRBV29-1 with TRBJ2-2, with 7 bases lining up with TRBD1. The CDR3 contains 12 residues. The germline V gene encodes CDR1 SQVTM and CDR2 ANQGSEA. V was pared by 7 bases and J by 7 bases, with 6 bases of the junction left unmatched. CDR3 loop: CSAATGLGELFF. The CDR3 coding sequence is TGCAGCGCAGCGACAGGGCTCGGGGAGCTGTTTTTT.

This clonotype was observed at least ten times. The chain is built from TRBV24-1 and TRBJ2-3; D is unresolved. The V gene's germline CDR1 is KGHDR and CDR2 SFDVKD. Trimming pared 7 bases from V and 2 bases from J, leaving 9 bases between. The length of the CDR3 is 13 residues. The CDR3 nucleotides read TGTGCCACCAGCGGCAGTCTCACAGATACGCAGTATTTT. Translated, it gives CATSGSLTDTQYF.

This clonotype was recorded at least ten times. This chain uses TRBV4-3 with TRBJ1-4; D gene uncertain. The CDR3 length is 15 residues. Germline assignment: CDR1 LGHNA and CDR2 YSLEER. V lost 1 base to trimming and J lost 8 bases, with 14 bases between them. The CDR3 nucleotides are TGCGCCAGCAGCCAAGTCCCGGGTTACAAAGAAAAACTGTTTTTT. It yields the protein CASSQVPGYKEKLFF.

This clonotype turned up a few times. This sequence joins TRBV20-1 and TRBJ1-6, with D maybe TRBD1 (5 bases). Per germline, CDR1 DFQATT and CDR2 SNEGSKA (reference sequence). This CDR3 is built from 13 residues. Trimming removed 5 bases at V and 4 bases at J, with 9 bases between. The CDR3: CSAYDSYNSPLHF. The CDR3, as DNA: TGCAGTGCTTATGACAGTTATAATTCACCCCTCCACTTT.

This chain uses TRBV9 with TRBJ2-1; tentative D call: TRBD2 (5 bases). This CDR3 comprises 16 residues. V lost 4 bases, J lost 8 bases, and 22 bases lay in between. Germline V gives CDR1 SGDLS, CDR2 YYNGEE. CDR3 DNA: TGTGCCAGCAGCACCCTTGAGGGTGGTATGTTGGATGAGCAGTTCTTC. This sequence encodes CASSTLEGGMLDEQFF.

Concerning this clonotype itself: A single base separates this from a much larger clone, so it may be a read error. The chain is built from TRBV20-1 and TRBJ2-7, with 8 bases matching TRBD1. The CDR3 has 14 amino acids. The germline gives CDR1 DFQATT, CDR2 SNEGSKA (reference sequence). CDR3 nucleotide sequence: TGCAGTGCTTCCTCAGGGGGCCGGGTCTACGAGCGGTACTTC. Translating it yields CSASSGGRVYERYF.

In its sample, this clonotype was seen many times. The V gene is TRBV7-2, the J gene TRBJ2-2; 8 nucleotides match TRBD2. Germline V gives CDR1 SGHTA, CDR2 FQGNSA. V dropped 5 bases and J dropped 6; count of bases not matched to a gene: 11. This CDR3 spans 16 amino acids. DNA of the CDR3: TGTGCCAGCAGCCAACTCCGGACTAGCCGCCCCGGGGAGCTGTTTTTT. Translated, it gives CASSQLRTSRPGELFF.

This clonotype was detected only a few times. The genes are TRBV6-5 and TRBJ2-1, with TRBD1 matching over 8 bases. The J segment lost 0 bases and the V segment lost 5 bases, leaving 6 bases of the junction unmatched. Per the germline V gene, CDR1 is MNHEY and CDR2 is SVGAGI. This CDR3 region has 16 residues. CDR3 region: CASSTDRESSYNEQFF. CDR3 nucleotides: TGTGCCAGCAGTACGGACAGGGAAAGCTCCTACAATGAGCAGTTCTTC.

In this sample, this clonotype turned up a few times. The V call is TRBV10-3, the J call TRBJ1-1, with a possible D match to TRBD1 (6 bases). Deletions cut 10 bases from V and 6 bases from J, with 15 bases between. Germline CDR1 is ENHRY and CDR2 is SYGVKD. CDR3 length: 12 residues. Here the CDR3 DNA reads TGTGCCAGCGCCGGGACAATATCTGAAGCTTTCTTT. Protein sequence: CASAGTISEAFF.

This clonotype has at least ten counts. The chain employs TRBV19 and TRBJ2-1; possibly TRBD1 for D (5 bases). Trimming took off 7 bases at V and 8 bases at J, with 18 bases between the two ends. This CDR3 contains 14 residues. Germline V gene data show CDR1 as LNHDA and CDR2 as SQIVND (reference sequence). The CDR3 here is CASTPAPQGDEQFF. CDR3 DNA sequence: TGTGCCAGTACCCCAGCGCCCCAAGGGGATGAGCAGTTCTTC.

This clonotype was counted ten times or more. V usage is TRBV3-1 and J usage is TRBJ2-7; no reliable D call. The V gene's germline CDR1 is LGHDT and CDR2 YNNKEL (reference sequence). The CDR3 runs to 13 residues. V lost 0 bases to trimming and J lost 5 bases, with 8 bases between them. CDR3: CASSQDLPDEQYF. The CDR3 DNA is TGTGCCAGCAGCCAAGATCTGCCCGACGAGCAGTACTTC.

V gene TRBV2 combines with J gene TRBJ2-7; 10 bases line up with TRBD2. This CDR3 is 15 amino acids long. Germline V gene sequence: CDR1 SNHLY, CDR2 FYNNEI. V gave up 11 bases and J gave up 1 base; unmatched junction bases: 11. The CDR3 is CAVFPGTSESYEQYF. The CDR3 DNA reads TGTGCCGTTTTTCCCGGGACTAGCGAATCCTACGAGCAGTACTTC.

This chain uses TRBV20-1 with TRBJ1-2, with 8 bases aligning to TRBD1. J was trimmed by 2 bases and V by 3 bases; bases with no gene match: 5. Germline CDR1 and CDR2: DFQATT and SNEGSKA (reference sequence). This CDR3 region has 14 residues. The chain's CDR3 is CSASPGQGNYGYTF. The DNA for the CDR3 is TGCAGTGCTAGTCCCGGACAGGGAAACTATGGCTACACCTTC.

Many counts were recorded for this clonotype. This chain links TRBV9 with TRBJ2-2, with D tentatively TRBD1 or TRBD2 (5 bases each). The germline gives CDR1 SGDLS, CDR2 YYNGEE. Trimming removed 0 bases at V and 5 bases at J, with 14 bases between. This CDR3 contains 16 residues. Here the CDR3 reads CASSVGGTAMTGELFF. The DNA for the CDR3 is TGTGCCAGCAGCGTAGGGGGGACGGCGATGACCGGGGAGCTGTTTTTT.